Listed below are T cell receptor beta chains from one sample, sequenced in a study of blood T cell repertoires in COVID-19. The repertoire was sequenced with immunoSEQ multiplex PCR; TCRdb's copy has only in-frame clones and lacks some. The table includes over 200,000 clones, nearly 90% detected once. The sequenced sample consisted of peripheral blood. The receptors were sampled from a woman under 30 who had recovered from COVID-19. Each CDR3 is given with its conserved first and last residue. A D gene is named only where the DNA matches it firmly. Rows give clone size only sometimes, using once, few, many, or a class for an expanded clone.

clone size: .
J gene: TRBJ1-1
D gene: TRBD1
V gene: TRBV29-1
CDR3 protein: CSVRTGRAFF
CDR3 DNA: TGCAGCGTGCGGACAGGGAGAGCTTTCTTT

clone size: once
J gene: TRBJ2-1
D gene: .
V gene: TRBV30
CDR3 protein: CAWSFATGEQFF
CDR3 DNA: TGTGCCTGGAGCTTCGCGACTGGTGAGCAGTTCTTC

clone size: .
J gene: TRBJ2-3
D gene: TRBD2
V gene: TRBV29-1
CDR3 protein: CSGVAGGKDTQYF
CDR3 DNA: TGCAGCGGGGTAGCGGGAGGGAAAGATACGCAGTATTTT

clone size: .
J gene: TRBJ1-5
D gene: .
V gene: TRBV19
CDR3 protein: CASSIVGDQPQHF
CDR3 DNA: TGTGCCAGTAGTATAGTGGGCGATCAGCCCCAGCATTTT

clone size: .
J gene: TRBJ1-1
D gene: TRBD1
V gene: TRBV6-6
CDR3 protein: CASSQTGVNTEAFF
CDR3 DNA: TGTGCCAGCAGCCAGACAGGGGTGAACACTGAAGCTTTCTTT

clone size: .
J gene: TRBJ2-1
D gene: TRBD1
V gene: TRBV2
CDR3 protein: CASNVPGQGNEQFF
CDR3 DNA: TGTGCCAGCAACGTCCCGGGACAGGGGAATGAGCAGTTCTTC

clone size: .
J gene: TRBJ2-2
D gene: TRBD2
V gene: TRBV7-2
CDR3 protein: CASSPTSGRAGELFF
CDR3 DNA: TGTGCCAGCAGTCCCACTAGCGGGAGGGCCGGGGAGCTGTTTTTT

clone size: .
J gene: TRBJ2-2
D gene: TRBD2
V gene: TRBV30
CDR3 protein: CAWSESGILYGELFF
CDR3 DNA: TGTGCCTGGAGTGAAAGCGGGATTCTTTACGGGGAGCTGTTTTTT

clone size: .
J gene: TRBJ2-1
D gene: .
V gene: TRBV29-1
CDR3 protein: CSVRAGSSEQFF
CDR3 DNA: TGCAGCGTTAGGGCAGGGTCCAGTGAGCAGTTCTTC

clone size: .
J gene: TRBJ1-5
D gene: TRBD1
V gene: TRBV5-6
CDR3 protein: CASSGRGQGQPQHF
CDR3 DNA: TGTGCCAGCAGCGGCAGGGGGCAAGGACAGCCCCAACATTTT

clone size: .
J gene: TRBJ1-1
D gene: .
V gene: TRBV10-3
CDR3 protein: CAISVEGAAEAFF
CDR3 DNA: TGTGCCATCAGTGTCGAAGGGGCAGCTGAAGCTTTCTTT

clone size: .
J gene: TRBJ2-1
D gene: .
V gene: TRBV19
CDR3 protein: CASSNGGPQSYNEQFF
CDR3 DNA: TGTGCCAGTAGTAACGGCGGGCCCCAATCCTACAATGAGCAGTTCTTC

clone size: .
J gene: TRBJ2-1
D gene: .
V gene: TRBV12-2
CDR3 protein: CASRPSWFEQFF
CDR3 DNA: TGTGCAAGTCGCCCGAGTTGGTTTGAGCAGTTCTTC

clone size: .
J gene: TRBJ1-2
D gene: TRBD1
V gene: TRBV6-5
CDR3 protein: CASRTGTVYGYTF
CDR3 DNA: TGTGCCAGCAGGACCGGGACAGTCTATGGCTACACCTTC

clone size: .
J gene: TRBJ2-1
D gene: .
V gene: TRBV9
CDR3 protein: CASSSGNEQFF
CDR3 DNA: TGTGCCAGCAGCTCCGGGAATGAGCAGTTCTTC

clone size: .
J gene: TRBJ1-5
D gene: .
V gene: TRBV4-1
CDR3 protein: CASHPQSSDQPQHF
CDR3 DNA: TGCGCCAGCCACCCCCAGTCTTCCGATCAGCCCCAGCATTTT

clone size: .
J gene: TRBJ1-6
D gene: .
V gene: TRBV7-2
CDR3 protein: CASSAPSSPLHF
CDR3 DNA: TGTGCCAGCAGCGCTCCCAGTTCACCCCTCCACTTT

clone size: .
J gene: TRBJ2-7
D gene: TRBD2
V gene: TRBV6-4
CDR3 protein: CASSASGGFEQYF
CDR3 DNA: TGTGCCAGCAGTGCGTCGGGAGGGTTCGAGCAGTACTTC

clone size: .
J gene: TRBJ2-7
D gene: TRBD2
V gene: TRBV13
CDR3 protein: CASSSLAGVEYEQYF
CDR3 DNA: TGTGCCAGCAGCTCCCTAGCGGGAGTAGAGTACGAGCAGTACTTC

clone size: .
J gene: TRBJ1-1
D gene: TRBD1
V gene: TRBV2
CDR3 protein: CASSTGGMNTEAFF
CDR3 DNA: TGTGCCAGCAGTACAGGGGGGATGAACACTGAAGCTTTCTTT

clone size: .
J gene: TRBJ2-7
D gene: TRBD1
V gene: TRBV25-1
CDR3 protein: CASSSGTGGRYEQYF
CDR3 DNA: TGTGCCAGCAGCAGCGGGACAGGGGGCAGGTACGAGCAGTACTTC

clone size: .
J gene: TRBJ2-3
D gene: TRBD2
V gene: TRBV5-6
CDR3 protein: CASMLGLGADTQYF
CDR3 DNA: TGTGCCAGCATGCTAGGACTAGGGGCAGATACGCAGTATTTT

clone size: .
J gene: TRBJ1-1
D gene: .
V gene: TRBV2
CDR3 protein: CASQQGPNTEAFF
CDR3 DNA: TGTGCCAGCCAACAGGGACCGAACACTGAAGCTTTCTTT

clone size: .
J gene: TRBJ2-7
D gene: TRBD2
V gene: TRBV5-1
CDR3 protein: CASSRRGGSPYEQYF
CDR3 DNA: TGCGCCAGCAGCCGACGGGGCGGGAGCCCCTACGAGCAGTACTTC

clone size: .
J gene: TRBJ1-2
D gene: .
V gene: TRBV19
CDR3 protein: CASSWQGNYGYTF
CDR3 DNA: TGTGCCAGTAGTTGGCAGGGGAACTATGGCTACACCTTC

clone size: once
J gene: TRBJ1-4
D gene: .
V gene: TRBV18
CDR3 protein: CASSPRKTNEKLFF
CDR3 DNA: TGTGCCAGCTCACCACGTAAAACTAATGAAAAACTGTTTTTT

clone size: .
J gene: TRBJ1-1
D gene: .
V gene: TRBV28
CDR3 protein: CASSRGSRTEAFF
CDR3 DNA: TGTGCCAGCAGCAGGGGTTCGCGAACTGAAGCTTTCTTT

clone size: .
J gene: TRBJ1-4
D gene: .
V gene: TRBV15
CDR3 protein: CATSRDRGETNEKLFF
CDR3 DNA: TGTGCCACCAGCAGAGACAGGGGAGAGACTAATGAAAAACTGTTTTTT

clone size: .
J gene: TRBJ2-2
D gene: TRBD2
V gene: TRBV19
CDR3 protein: CASSIVVREGRTGELFF
CDR3 DNA: TGTGCCAGTAGTATAGTAGTGCGGGAGGGCCGCACCGGGGAGCTGTTTTTT

clone size: few
J gene: TRBJ1-5
D gene: .
V gene: TRBV5-1
CDR3 protein: CASSLGGVLNQPQHF
CDR3 DNA: TGCGCCAGCAGCTTGGGTGGAGTACTCAATCAGCCCCAGCATTTT

clone size: .
J gene: TRBJ2-7
D gene: .
V gene: TRBV28
CDR3 protein: CASSWVGQNYYEQYF
CDR3 DNA: TGTGCCAGCAGTTGGGTCGGACAGAACTATTACGAGCAGTACTTC

clone size: .
J gene: TRBJ2-7
D gene: .
V gene: TRBV6-5
CDR3 protein: CASRPRGYEQYF
CDR3 DNA: TGTGCCAGCAGGCCCAGGGGCTACGAGCAGTACTTC

clone size: few
J gene: TRBJ2-7
D gene: .
V gene: TRBV10-1
CDR3 protein: CASSRTDSYEQYF
CDR3 DNA: TGCGCCAGCAGCCGAACGGACAGCTACGAGCAGTACTTC

clone size: .
J gene: TRBJ2-7
D gene: .
V gene: TRBV7-6
CDR3 protein: CASSREPVSYEQYF
CDR3 DNA: TGTGCCAGCAGCCGGGAGCCGGTCTCCTACGAGCAGTACTTC

clone size: .
J gene: TRBJ2-7
D gene: .
V gene: TRBV24-1
CDR3 protein: CATSASGEHEQYF
CDR3 DNA: TGTGCCACCAGTGCCTCGGGGGAACACGAGCAGTACTTC

clone size: .
J gene: TRBJ2-1
D gene: TRBD2
V gene: TRBV4-3
CDR3 protein: CASSATAGVSYNEQFF
CDR3 DNA: TGCGCCAGCAGCGCGACAGCGGGAGTTTCCTACAATGAGCAGTTCTTC

clone size: .
J gene: TRBJ1-2
D gene: .
V gene: TRBV30
CDR3 protein: CAWSEAAYYGYTF
CDR3 DNA: TGTGCCTGGAGTGAGGCGGCCTACTATGGCTACACCTTC

clone size: .
J gene: TRBJ2-7
D gene: TRBD2
V gene: TRBV14
CDR3 protein: CASSQDSSGSNGEQYF
CDR3 DNA: TGTGCCAGCAGCCAAGACTCTAGCGGGAGTAACGGCGAGCAGTACTTC

clone size: .
J gene: TRBJ1-4
D gene: TRBD1
V gene: TRBV5-5
CDR3 protein: CASSSRQGPKKLFF
CDR3 DNA: TGTGCCAGCAGCTCCCGACAGGGGCCTAAAAAACTGTTTTTT

clone size: .
J gene: TRBJ2-6
D gene: .
V gene: TRBV19
CDR3 protein: CASSSDTVSGANVLTF
CDR3 DNA: TGTGCCAGTAGTAGTGACACGGTCTCTGGGGCCAACGTCCTGACTTTC

clone size: .
J gene: TRBJ1-2
D gene: .
V gene: TRBV15
CDR3 protein: CATSRVRHYYGYTF
CDR3 DNA: TGTGCCACCAGCAGAGTTCGACACTACTATGGCTACACCTTC

clone size: .
J gene: TRBJ1-2
D gene: .
V gene: TRBV25-1
CDR3 protein: CASSLVASYGYTF
CDR3 DNA: TGTGCCAGCAGTTTGGTCGCGTCCTATGGCTACACCTTC

clone size: .
J gene: TRBJ2-5
D gene: TRBD2
V gene: TRBV11-2
CDR3 protein: CASSLGLAGVTRETQYF
CDR3 DNA: TGTGCCAGCAGCTTAGGACTAGCGGGAGTTACTAGGGAGACCCAGTACTTC

clone size: .
J gene: TRBJ2-2
D gene: TRBD1
V gene: TRBV5-6
CDR3 protein: CASSHRGTGPTQVFF
CDR3 DNA: TGTGCCAGCAGCCATCGCGGGACAGGGCCTACACAGGTGTTTTTT

clone size: medium-sized
J gene: TRBJ1-2
D gene: .
V gene: TRBV6-5
CDR3 protein: CASKRAQGYTF
CDR3 DNA: TGTGCCAGCAAGAGGGCGCAAGGCTACACCTTC

clone size: .
J gene: TRBJ1-2
D gene: TRBD1
V gene: TRBV6-5
CDR3 protein: CASMRDRVYGYTF
CDR3 DNA: TGTGCCAGCATGAGGGACAGGGTTTATGGCTACACCTTC

clone size: .
J gene: TRBJ2-1
D gene: TRBD2
V gene: TRBV6-2/TRBV6-3
CDR3 protein: CASSYAGGEYNEQFF
CDR3 DNA: TGTGCCAGCAGTTACGCGGGAGGCGAATACAATGAGCAGTTCTTC

clone size: .
J gene: TRBJ2-4
D gene: TRBD2
V gene: TRBV30
CDR3 protein: CAFSGVSKNIQYF
CDR3 DNA: TGTGCCTTCAGCGGGGTCTCCAAAAACATTCAGTACTTC

clone size: .
J gene: TRBJ2-5
D gene: .
V gene: TRBV30
CDR3 protein: CAWGQGTQETQYF
CDR3 DNA: TGTGCCTGGGGCCAGGGAACACAAGAGACCCAGTACTTC

clone size: .
J gene: TRBJ1-3
D gene: .
V gene: TRBV14
CDR3 protein: CASSQDRARAGNTIYF
CDR3 DNA: TGTGCCAGCAGCCAAGACAGGGCAAGGGCTGGAAACACCATATATTTT

clone size: few
J gene: TRBJ1-1
D gene: .
V gene: TRBV7-9
CDR3 protein: CASSLQGYTEAFF
CDR3 DNA: TGTGCCAGCAGCTTACAGGGTTACACTGAAGCTTTCTTT

clone size: .
J gene: TRBJ2-5
D gene: .
V gene: TRBV9
CDR3 protein: CASTGGGIQETQYF
CDR3 DNA: TGTGCCAGCACCGGTGGGGGGATCCAAGAGACCCAGTACTTC

clone size: .
J gene: TRBJ2-5
D gene: TRBD2
V gene: TRBV5-5
CDR3 protein: CASSLETSGRAGRVQYF
CDR3 DNA: TGTGCCAGCAGCTTGGAGACTAGCGGGAGGGCCGGGCGAGTCCAGTACTTC

clone size: .
J gene: TRBJ1-2
D gene: .
V gene: TRBV30
CDR3 protein: CAWSNGRADYGYTF
CDR3 DNA: TGTGCCTGGAGTAATGGCAGGGCCGACTATGGCTACACCTTC

clone size: .
J gene: TRBJ1-2
D gene: TRBD1
V gene: TRBV19
CDR3 protein: CASRPGQPNYGYTF
CDR3 DNA: TGTGCCAGTAGGCCGGGACAGCCTAACTATGGCTACACCTTC

clone size: once
J gene: TRBJ1-4
D gene: TRBD1
V gene: TRBV6-5
CDR3 protein: CASSYSGGAGKLFF
CDR3 DNA: TGTGCCAGCAGTTACTCAGGGGGCGCAGGAAAACTGTTTTTT

clone size: .
J gene: TRBJ1-1
D gene: .
V gene: TRBV12-3/TRBV12-4
CDR3 protein: CASRTGGAEAFF
CDR3 DNA: TGTGCCAGCCGGACCGGAGGGGCTGAAGCTTTCTTT

clone size: .
J gene: TRBJ2-2
D gene: TRBD2
V gene: TRBV5-1
CDR3 protein: CASSTLAGEAGELFF
CDR3 DNA: TGCGCCAGCAGCACCCTAGCGGGAGAGGCCGGGGAGCTGTTTTTT